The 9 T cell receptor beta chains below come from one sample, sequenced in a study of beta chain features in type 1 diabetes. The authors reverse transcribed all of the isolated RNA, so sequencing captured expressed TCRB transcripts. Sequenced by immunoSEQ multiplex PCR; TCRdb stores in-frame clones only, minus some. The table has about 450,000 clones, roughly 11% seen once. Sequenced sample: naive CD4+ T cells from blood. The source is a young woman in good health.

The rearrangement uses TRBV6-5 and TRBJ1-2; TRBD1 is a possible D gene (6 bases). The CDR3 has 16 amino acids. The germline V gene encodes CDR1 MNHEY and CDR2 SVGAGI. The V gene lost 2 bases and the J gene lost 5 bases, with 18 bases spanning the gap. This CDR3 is CASSYLTGRGGYGYTF. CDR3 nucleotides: TGTGCCAGCAGTTACCTAACAGGGCGAGGGGGTTATGGCTACACCTTC.

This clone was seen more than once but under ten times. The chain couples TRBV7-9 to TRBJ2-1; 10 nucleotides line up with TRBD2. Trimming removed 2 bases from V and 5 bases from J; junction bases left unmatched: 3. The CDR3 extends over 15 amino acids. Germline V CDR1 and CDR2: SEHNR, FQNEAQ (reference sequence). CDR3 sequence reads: CASSLLAGANNEQFF. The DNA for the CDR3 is TGTGCCAGCAGCTTACTAGCGGGAGCCAACAATGAGCAGTTCTTC.

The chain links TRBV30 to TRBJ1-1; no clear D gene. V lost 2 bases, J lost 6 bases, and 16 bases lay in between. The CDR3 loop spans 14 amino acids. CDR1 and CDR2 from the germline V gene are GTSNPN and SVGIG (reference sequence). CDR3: CAWSKIRGQAEAFF. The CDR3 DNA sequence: TGTGCCTGGAGTAAAATCCGTGGGCAGGCTGAAGCTTTCTTT.

The CDR3 region has the DNA TGCGCCAGCAGCTCGGGAGGGACGACCTACAATGAGCAGTTCTTC. Translation: CASSSGGTTYNEQFF. V gene TRBV5-1 combines with J gene TRBJ2-1, with TRBD2 matching 8 bases. Losses at the gene ends were 3 bases for V and 2 bases for J; bases not matched to a gene: 4. The CDR3 contains 15 residues. In germline, CDR1 is SGHRS, CDR2 YFSETQ.

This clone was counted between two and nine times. The CDR3 DNA reads TGCGCCAGCAGCCAAGATATAGGGCAGGGGGCGAAGGAGACCCAGTACTTC. Translation gives CASSQDIGQGAKETQYF. J is TRBJ2-5 and V is TRBV4-1, with 8 bases lining up with TRBD1. Germline CDR1 is MGHRA and CDR2 is YSYEKL. CDR3 length equals 17 residues. Losses at the gene ends were 0 bases for V and 5 bases for J; bases not matched to a gene: 11.

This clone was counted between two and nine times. In DNA, the CDR3 is TGCAGCGTTGGGGAGGACTACGAGCAGTACTTC. Protein product: CSVGEDYEQYF. This chain joins TRBV29-1 and TRBJ2-7, with a possible D match to TRBD2 (6 bases). This CDR3 is built from 11 residues. The germline gives CDR1 SQVTM, CDR2 ANQGSEA. V gave up 4 bases and J gave up 3 bases, with 7 bases separating them.

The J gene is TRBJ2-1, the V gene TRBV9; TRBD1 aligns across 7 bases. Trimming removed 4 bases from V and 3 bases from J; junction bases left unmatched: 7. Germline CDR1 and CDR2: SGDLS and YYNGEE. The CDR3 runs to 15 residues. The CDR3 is CASSPRQGNYNEQFF. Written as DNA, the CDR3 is TGTGCCAGCAGCCCACGACAGGGCAACTACAATGAGCAGTTCTTC.

CDR3 coding DNA: TGTGCCAGCAGTTTATTAGGGGTTTCCGGCACCTATAATTCACCCCTCCACTTT. Amino acid sequence: CASSLLGVSGTYNSPLHF. V and J are TRBV27 and TRBJ1-6, with a possible D match to TRBD1 (5 bases). Germline CDR1 reads MNHEY; CDR2 reads SMNVEV (reference sequence). V was clipped by 1 base and J by 2 bases, with 15 bases between them. This CDR3 region has 18 residues.

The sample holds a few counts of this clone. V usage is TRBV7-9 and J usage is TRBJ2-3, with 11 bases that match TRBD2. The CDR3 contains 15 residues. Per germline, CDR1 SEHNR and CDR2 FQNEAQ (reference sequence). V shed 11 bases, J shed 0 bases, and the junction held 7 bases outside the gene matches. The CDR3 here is CALAGGPPSTDTQYF. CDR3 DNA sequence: TGTGCCTTAGCGGGAGGGCCTCCCAGCACAGATACGCAGTATTTT.